These 13 T cell receptor beta chains originate from one sample sequenced in a study of blood T cell repertoires in COVID-19. Some clones are missing from TCRdb's copy, which holds only in-frame ones; the method was immunoSEQ multiplex PCR. The table lists more than 300,000 clones, 88% of them singletons, with roughly 1.2% in the top ten. The sequencing sample was made of PBMCs or T cells enriched from blood (not recorded which). These receptors all stem from a woman younger than 35 who had recovered from COVID-19.

V and J are TRBV9 and TRBJ1-2; 7 bases line up with TRBD1. CDR3 length: 15 amino acids. The V segment lost 2 bases and the J segment 3 bases; nucleotides outside the gene matches: 7. From germline, CDR1 is SGDLS and CDR2 YYNGEE. The CDR3 nucleotides read TGTGCCAGCAGCGTTTACAGGGGCCTCGACTATGGCTACACCTTC. It specifies CASSVYRGLDYGYTF. The entire variable domain, with the rest obtained from reference TRBV9 and TRBJ1-2, is as follows: DSGVTQTPKHLITATGQRVTLRCSPRSGDLSVYWYQQSLDQGLQFLIQYYNGEERAKGNILERFSAQQFPDLHSELNLSSLELGDSALYFCASSVYRGLDYGYTFGSGTRLTVV.

This rearrangement joins TRBV28 to TRBJ2-5; D is possibly TRBD1 (5 bases). The CDR3 sequence is 16 residues long. Trimming removed 1 base at V and 2 bases at J, with 14 bases between. In germline, CDR1 is MDHEN, CDR2 SYDVKM. In DNA, the CDR3 is TGTGCCAGCAGTTTATATTTGGGGCAGGCGCAAGAGACCCAGTACTTC. Its protein is CASSLYLGQAQETQYF. The full variable domain, its missing parts supplied by reference TRBV28 and TRBJ2-5, is DVKVTQSSRYLVKRTGEKVFLECVQDMDHENMFWYRQDPGLGLRLIYFSYDVKMKEKGDIPEGYSVSREKKERFSLILESASTNQTSMYLCASSLYLGQAQETQYFGPGTRLLVL.

The CDR3: CATLPLAPDTEAFF. The CDR3 nucleotides read TGTGCCACCCTCCCCTTGGCCCCAGACACTGAAGCTTTCTTT. The rearrangement joins TRBV27 to TRBJ1-1; D gene ambiguous. Germline CDR1 reads MNHEY; CDR2 reads SMNVEV (reference sequence). The CDR3 runs 14 residues. V lost 10 bases and J lost 3, with 18 bases in between.

This chain links TRBV27 with TRBJ1-4; the D is unclear. Germline CDR1 reads MNHEY; CDR2 reads SMNVEV (reference sequence). The CDR3 length is 16 residues. V lost 6 bases, J lost 0 bases, and 14 bases lay in between. CDR3 DNA: TGTGCCAGCAGCCTCCGGGGTCGCCCAACTAATGAAAAACTGTTTTTT. It encodes CASSLRGRPTNEKLFF.

The V gene is TRBV6-5, the J gene TRBJ2-1; the D gene is possibly TRBD1 (5 bases). Per the germline V gene, CDR1 is MNHEY and CDR2 is SVGAGI. The germline V and J ends were trimmed by 0 bases and 10 bases, with 19 bases remaining between them. This CDR3 region has 16 residues. CDR3 DNA: TGTGCCAGCAGTTACTCGAGGAGCGCAGGGTTTTCCGAGCAGTTCTTC. Amino acids: CASSYSRSAGFSEQFF.

The chain combines TRBV7-9 with TRBJ1-1, with 8 bases aligning to TRBD1. There are 16 residues in the CDR3. The junction had 7 bases not matched to a gene; V was cut back by 2 bases and J by 2 bases. The germline V gene has CDR1 SEHNR and CDR2 FQNEAQ (reference sequence). For the CDR3, the DNA is TGTGCCAGCAGCTTACCGACAGGGGTTTCTAACACTGAAGCTTTCTTT. It is translated as CASSLPTGVSNTEAFF.

This clone came up a few times. V and J are TRBV5-8 and TRBJ1-1; 8 bases match TRBD1. This CDR3 spans 15 amino acids. Germline CDR1 reads SGHTS; CDR2 reads YDEGEE. J gave up 1 base and V 3 bases, and 5 bases lay outside the gene matches. As DNA, the CDR3 is TGTGCCAGCAGCTATTTTGGGACAGGGAACACTGAAGCTTTCTTT. Encoded protein: CASSYFGTGNTEAFF.

The chain uses TRBV29-1 and TRBJ1-4, with D possibly TRBD1 on 6 matching bases. V lost 6 bases to trimming and J lost 0 bases, with 17 bases between them. This CDR3 has 16 residues. Germline V lookup: CDR1 SQVTM, CDR2 ANQGSEA. CDR3 sequence (DNA): TGCAGCGTCCGGGGGGGGGCCCATGCAACTAATGAAAAACTGTTTTTT. It is translated as CSVRGGAHATNEKLFF.

The chain combines TRBV24-1 with TRBJ2-2, with no clear D. The CDR3 has 15 residues. From germline, CDR1 is KGHDR and CDR2 SFDVKD. V was cut by 9 bases and J by 2 bases, with 15 bases left in between. CDR3 sequence: CATGVEAVNTGELFF. CDR3 DNA sequence: TGTGCCACCGGAGTTGAGGCAGTTAACACCGGGGAGCTGTTTTTT.

The chain carries TRBV4-1 and TRBJ1-1, with 9 bases aligning to TRBD1. Trimming at V came to 3 bases and at J to 2 bases, leaving 13 bases not matched to a gene. The V gene's germline CDR1 is MGHRA and CDR2 YSYEKL. The CDR3 spans 18 residues. The CDR3 nucleotides read TGCGCCAGCAGCCAGGCCGGACAGGGGCCCTCAATTAACACTGAAGCTTTCTTT. This translates into CASSQAGQGPSINTEAFF.

This rearrangement joins TRBV5-1 to TRBJ2-1; 9 bases are shared with TRBD2. This CDR3 is 16 amino acids long. The trim removed 0 bases at V and 8 bases at J, leaving 9 bases unmatched. Germline V CDR1 and CDR2: SGHRS, YFSETQ. As DNA, the CDR3 is TGCGCCAGCAGCTTGGCTATTAGCGGGGGAGGGGATGAGCAGTTCTTC. It codes for CASSLAISGGGDEQFF.

The V and J genes are TRBV18 and TRBJ2-7; a weak D match, TRBD2 (7 bases). V was shortened by 6 bases and J by 1 base, with 16 bases between the two germline ends. The CDR3 contains 15 residues. Germline V gene lookup returns CDR1 KGHSH and CDR2 LQKENI. The chain's CDR3 is CASSEGRGGSYEQYF. The CDR3 coding sequence is TGTGCCAGCTCTGAGGGAAGGGGGGGTTCCTACGAGCAGTACTTC. Combining the CDR3 with reference TRBV18 and TRBJ2-7 gives the whole variable domain NAGVMQNPRHLVRRRGQEARLRCSPMKGHSHVYWYRQLPEEGLKFMVYLQKENIIDESGMPKERFSAEFPKEGPSILRIQQVVRGDSAAYFCASSEGRGGSYEQYFGPGTRLTVT.

This clone was seen only a few times. The chain carries TRBV3-1 (or the pseudogene TRBV3-2) and TRBJ1-5; 8 bases are shared with TRBD1. The germline V gene has CDR1 LGHDT and CDR2 YNNKEL (reference sequence). The CDR3 consists of 14 residues. V lost 6 bases and J lost 6; bases outside the gene matches: 7. CDR3 amino acids: CASSRGQGGQPQHF. CDR3 bases: TGTGCCAGCAGTCGAGGACAGGGCGGTCAGCCCCAGCATTTT.